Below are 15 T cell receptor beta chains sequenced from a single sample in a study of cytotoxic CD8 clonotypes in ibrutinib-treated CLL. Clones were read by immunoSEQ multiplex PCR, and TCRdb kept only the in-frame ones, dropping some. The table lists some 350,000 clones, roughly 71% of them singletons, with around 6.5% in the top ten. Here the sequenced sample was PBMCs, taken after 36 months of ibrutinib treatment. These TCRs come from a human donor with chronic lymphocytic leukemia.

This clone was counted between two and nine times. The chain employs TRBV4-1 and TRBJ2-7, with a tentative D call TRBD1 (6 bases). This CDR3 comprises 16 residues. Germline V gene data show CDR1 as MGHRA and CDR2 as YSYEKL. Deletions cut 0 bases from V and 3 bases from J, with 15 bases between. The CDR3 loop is CASSQEGPGVLYEQYF. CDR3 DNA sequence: TGCGCCAGCAGCCAAGAAGGACCAGGGGTCCTCTACGAGCAGTACTTC.

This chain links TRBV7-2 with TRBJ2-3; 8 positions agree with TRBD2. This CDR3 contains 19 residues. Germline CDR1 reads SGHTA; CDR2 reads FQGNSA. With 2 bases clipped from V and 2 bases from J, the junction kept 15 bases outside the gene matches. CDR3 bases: TGTGCCAGCAGCTTACCCCTGCAACAACTAGCGGCATTCACAGATACGCAGTATTTT. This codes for CASSLPLQQLAAFTDTQYF.

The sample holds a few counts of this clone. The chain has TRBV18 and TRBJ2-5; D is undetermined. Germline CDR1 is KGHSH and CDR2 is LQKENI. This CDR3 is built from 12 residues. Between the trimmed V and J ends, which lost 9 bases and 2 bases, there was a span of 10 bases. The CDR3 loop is CASTKSQETQYF. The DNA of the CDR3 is TGTGCCAGTACAAAGAGTCAAGAGACCCAGTACTTC.

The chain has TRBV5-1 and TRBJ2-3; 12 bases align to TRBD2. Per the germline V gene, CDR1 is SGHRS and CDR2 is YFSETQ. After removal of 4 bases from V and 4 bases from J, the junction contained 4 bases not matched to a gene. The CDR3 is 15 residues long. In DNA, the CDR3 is TGCGCCAGCAGCCCTAGCGGGAGGGAGGCAGATACGCAGTATTTT. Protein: CASSPSGREADTQYF.

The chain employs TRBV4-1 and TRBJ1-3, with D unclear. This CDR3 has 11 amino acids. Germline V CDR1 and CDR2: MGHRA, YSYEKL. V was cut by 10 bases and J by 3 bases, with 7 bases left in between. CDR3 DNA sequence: TGCGCCACCTCCGATGGAAACACCATATATTTT. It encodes CATSDGNTIYF.

This CDR3 reads CASSHRLAANTGELFF. In DNA form, the CDR3 reads TGTGCCAGCAGCCACCGACTAGCGGCCAACACCGGGGAGCTGTTTTTT. V usage is TRBV7-9 and J usage is TRBJ2-2; 9 bases match TRBD2. The CDR3 is 16 residues long. Germline CDR1 SEHNR, CDR2 FQNEAQ (reference sequence). V shed 5 bases, J shed 2 bases, and the junction held 6 bases outside the gene matches.

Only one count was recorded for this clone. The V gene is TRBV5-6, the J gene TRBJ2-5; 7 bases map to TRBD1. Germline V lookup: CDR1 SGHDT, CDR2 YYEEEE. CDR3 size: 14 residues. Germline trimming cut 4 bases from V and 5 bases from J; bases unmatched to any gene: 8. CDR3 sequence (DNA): TGTGCCAGCAGCGTAGGGGGCCGAAGGGAGACCCAGTACTTC. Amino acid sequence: CASSVGGRRETQYF.

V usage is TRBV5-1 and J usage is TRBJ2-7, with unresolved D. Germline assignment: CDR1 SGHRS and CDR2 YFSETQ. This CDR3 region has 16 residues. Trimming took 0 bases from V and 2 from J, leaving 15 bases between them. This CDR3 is CASSLGQVGSTYEQYF. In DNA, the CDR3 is TGCGCCAGCAGCTTGGGTCAGGTTGGATCTACCTACGAGCAGTACTTC.

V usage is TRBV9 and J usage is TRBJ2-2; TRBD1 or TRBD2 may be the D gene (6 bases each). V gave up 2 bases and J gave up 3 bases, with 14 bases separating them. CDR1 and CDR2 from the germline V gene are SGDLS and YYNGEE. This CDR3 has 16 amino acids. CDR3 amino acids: CASSVLSGAYTGELFF. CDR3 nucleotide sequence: TGTGCCAGCAGCGTCTTATCGGGGGCCTACACCGGGGAGCTGTTTTTT.

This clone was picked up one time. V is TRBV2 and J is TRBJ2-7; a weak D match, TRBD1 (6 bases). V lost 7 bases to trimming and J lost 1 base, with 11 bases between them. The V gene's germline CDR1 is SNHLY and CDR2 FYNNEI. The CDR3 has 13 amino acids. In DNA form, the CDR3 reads TGTGCCAGCACCAACAGGGCATCCTACGAGCAGTACTTC. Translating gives CASTNRASYEQYF.

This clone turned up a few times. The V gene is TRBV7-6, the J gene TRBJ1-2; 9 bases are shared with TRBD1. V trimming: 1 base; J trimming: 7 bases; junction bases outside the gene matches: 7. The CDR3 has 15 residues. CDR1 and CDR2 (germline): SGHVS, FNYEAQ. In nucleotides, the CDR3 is TGTGCCAGCAGCTTAGGGACAGGGGTCCAATCTGGCTACACCTTC. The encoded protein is CASSLGTGVQSGYTF.

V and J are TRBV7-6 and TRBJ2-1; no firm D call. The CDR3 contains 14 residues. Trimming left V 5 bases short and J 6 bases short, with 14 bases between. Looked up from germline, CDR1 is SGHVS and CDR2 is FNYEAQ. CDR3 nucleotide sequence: TGTGCCAGCAGCAGCCCTTTGCAAGCCAATGAGCAGTTCTTC. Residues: CASSSPLQANEQFF.

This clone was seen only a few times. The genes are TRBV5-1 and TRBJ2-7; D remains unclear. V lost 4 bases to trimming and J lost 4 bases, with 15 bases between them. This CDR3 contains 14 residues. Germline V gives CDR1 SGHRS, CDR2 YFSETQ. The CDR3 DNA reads TGCGCCAGCAGCCCATCTGCAGGAGATTACGAGCAGTACTTC. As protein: CASSPSAGDYEQYF.

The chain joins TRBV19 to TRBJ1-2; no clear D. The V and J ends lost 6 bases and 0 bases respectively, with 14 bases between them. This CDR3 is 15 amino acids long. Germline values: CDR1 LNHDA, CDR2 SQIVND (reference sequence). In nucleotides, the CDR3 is TGTGCCAGTAGCAAACCCCCGCTTACTAACTATGGCTACACCTTC. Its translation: CASSKPPLTNYGYTF.

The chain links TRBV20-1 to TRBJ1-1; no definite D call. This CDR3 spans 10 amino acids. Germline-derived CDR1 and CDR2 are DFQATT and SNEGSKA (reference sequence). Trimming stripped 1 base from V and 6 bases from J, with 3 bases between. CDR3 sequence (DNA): TGCAGTGCTAGAGTGCCTGAAGCTTTCTTT. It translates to CSARVPEAFF.